This T cell receptor beta chain stems from a study of shared clonotypes between healthy human individuals. Note on this clone: Antigen unknown.

The CDR3 extends over 11 amino acids. V lost 6 bases to trimming and J lost 3 bases, with 6 bases between them. The V gene's germline CDR1 is SGHTA and CDR2 FQGNSA. The assay ran at deep level. Clones were sequenced by immunoSEQ multiplex PCR, and TCRdb holds only the in-frame ones, with some missing. This sample carries hundreds of thousands of clones, around 67% of them seen once, and the ten largest clones take over 9%. Overall study results and limits: All-four-donor shared clonotypes had higher generation probabilities than non-shared clonotypes did. Naive subsets usually exceeded memory subsets in estimated richness. The study drew on few donors, limiting represented genetic and exposure-history diversity.

The chain joins TRBV7-2 to TRBJ2-7; no definite D call. This TCR was recovered from a man younger than 45 in good health. What was sequenced was memory CD4+ T cells sorted from blood. Indicated subset: CD45RA-negative fraction. The CDR3 DNA reads as TGTGCCAGCAGGTACTACTACGAGCAGTACTTC. Protein: CASRYYYEQYF. Based on the CDR3 plus reference TRBV7-2 and TRBJ2-7, the full variable domain is GAGVSQSPSNKVTEKGKDVELRCDPISGHTALYWYRQSLGQGLEFLIYFQGNSAPDKSGLPSDRFSAERTGGSVSTLTIQRTQQEDSAVYLCASRYYYEQYFGPGTRLTVT.